The 21 T cell receptor beta chains reported below all come from one sample, sequenced in a study of technical replicates of blood from several donors (dated by TCRdb to about 2017). Receptor amplification or capture employed the immunoSEQ multiplex PCR assay. Sourced from immuneACCESS, this table was stored by TCRdb with only in-frame sequences that have V and J called. A share of the clones is absent; for the studies checked, an unresolved V gene accounts for under half, and the remainder has no known explanation. Present in this sample are some 70,000 clones, approximately 90% of which were seen just once. Of the sample, over 4% is held by the ten largest clones. What was sequenced was PBMCs. These receptors originate from a human donor in good health. Some clones in this sample may be carry-over from other donors' samples.

As DNA, the CDR3 is TGTGCCAGCAGCTTACCCGCGGACAGCTCCTACGAGCAGTACTTC. This encodes CASSLPADSSYEQYF. This sequence joins TRBV7-2 and TRBJ2-7, with D possibly being TRBD1 (6 bases). Germline assignment: CDR1 SGHTA and CDR2 FQGNSA. Deletions cut 2 bases from V and 0 bases from J, with 11 bases between. The CDR3 runs to 15 residues.

This chain joins TRBV7-9 and TRBJ1-4; no reliable D call. The germline V gene has CDR1 SEHNR and CDR2 FQNEAQ (reference sequence). CDR3 length: 15 amino acids. V shed 0 bases and J shed 8 bases, with 13 bases lying between them. CDR3 coding DNA: TGTGCCAGCAGCTTAGCGGTCCAGTTACAAGAAAAACTGTTTTTT. Translating it yields CASSLAVQLQEKLFF.

The V call is TRBV18, the J call TRBJ2-1; TRBD1 matches at 9 bases. Germline assignment: CDR1 KGHSH and CDR2 LQKENI. The ends lost 5 bases at V and 6 bases at J; junction bases unmatched: 20. This CDR3 is 19 amino acids long. CDR3 DNA sequence: TGTGCCAGCTCATTAACGGGACAGGGTTTTAAGGATTATCCCAATGAGCAGTTCTTC. This translates into CASSLTGQGFKDYPNEQFF.

V usage is TRBV7-6 and J usage is TRBJ1-1; TRBD1 agrees at 7 bases. The V gene's germline CDR1 is SGHVS and CDR2 FNYEAQ. The CDR3 contains 12 residues. Trimming cost V 2 bases and J 7 bases; bases outside gene matches: 1. The CDR3 nucleotides read TGTGCCAGCAGCTTATGGGACAGTGAAGCTTTCTTT. Translated, it gives CASSLWDSEAFF.

The chain couples TRBV6-1 to TRBJ2-5; 8 bases fit TRBD2. Per the germline V gene, CDR1 is MNHNS and CDR2 is SASEGT. Trimming cost V 3 bases and J 5 bases; bases outside gene matches: 5. This CDR3 spans 14 amino acids. DNA of the CDR3: TGTGCCAGCAGTGACGGGGGGGGCGTGGAGACCCAGTACTTC. Its translation is CASSDGGGVETQYF.

The chain is built from TRBV5-5 and TRBJ2-7; tentative D call: TRBD1 (5 bases). Germline V gene lookup returns CDR1 SGHKS and CDR2 YYEKEE (reference sequence). V dropped 4 bases and J dropped 6 bases, with 14 bases sitting between them. This CDR3 contains 13 residues. CDR3 sequence reads: CASSPAGIREQYF. CDR3 in DNA: TGTGCCAGCAGCCCGGCAGGGATACGCGAGCAGTACTTC.

V usage is TRBV30 and J usage is TRBJ1-5, with TRBD1 matching 9 bases. V trimming: 5 bases; J trimming: 6 bases; junction bases outside the gene matches: 5. The germline gives CDR1 GTSNPN, CDR2 SVGIG (reference sequence). This CDR3 region has 13 residues. The DNA of the CDR3 is TGTGCCTGGGGGACAGGGAGAGGTCAGCCCCAGCATTTT. Translated: CAWGTGRGQPQHF.

This chain uses TRBV27 with TRBJ1-1, with 10 bases matching TRBD1. The V and J ends lost 10 bases and 5 bases, in that order; junction bases with no gene match: 7. This CDR3 is built from 13 residues. Germline assignment: CDR1 MNHEY and CDR2 SMNVEV (reference sequence). The CDR3 DNA reads as TGTGCCACCCGGACAGGGGGATTTACTGAAGCTTTCTTT. This encodes CATRTGGFTEAFF.

The chain carries TRBV9 and TRBJ1-3, with 8 nucleotides matching TRBD1. From germline, CDR1 is SGDLS and CDR2 YYNGEE. CDR3 length: 18 amino acids. Losses at the gene ends were 0 bases for V and 0 bases for J; bases not matched to a gene: 8. In DNA, the CDR3 is TGTGCCAGCAGCGTAGGCCCAGGGGGCTCCCTCTCTGGAAACACCATATATTTT. This translates into CASSVGPGGSLSGNTIYF.

This chain links TRBV7-2 with TRBJ1-2; weak D call: TRBD1 (5 bases). This CDR3 is 12 amino acids long. In germline, CDR1 is SGHTA, CDR2 FQGNSA. V was shortened by 3 bases and J by 10 bases, with 12 bases between the two germline ends. In nucleotides, the CDR3 is TGTGCCAGCAGCTTCGACAGACCCGACTACACCTTC. Translating gives CASSFDRPDYTF.

The genes are TRBV5-5 and TRBJ2-3; D remains unclear. Germline V CDR1 and CDR2: SGHKS, YYEKEE (reference sequence). Trimming left V 2 bases short and J 6 bases short, with 7 bases between. CDR3 size: 12 residues. CDR3 nucleotide sequence: TGTGCCAGCAGCTTTACAATTGATACGCAGTATTTT. Its protein product is CASSFTIDTQYF.

This chain uses TRBV6-5 with TRBJ2-7, with TRBD2 identical over 7 bases. The V gene's germline CDR1 is MNHEY and CDR2 SVGAGI. V lost 4 bases, J lost 2 bases, and 5 bases stayed unmatched. CDR3 length equals 14 residues. CDR3 loop: CASSSEAGPYEQYF. CDR3 sequence (DNA): TGTGCCAGCAGTTCCGAAGCGGGACCCTACGAGCAGTACTTC.

The V and J genes are TRBV7-8 and TRBJ1-6; no definite D call. Trimming stripped 1 base from V and 7 bases from J, with 17 bases between. Germline lookup yields CDR1 SGHVS and CDR2 FQNEAQ. The CDR3 loop spans 17 amino acids. The CDR3: CASSLEPPTLYNSPLHF. Here the CDR3 DNA reads TGTGCCAGCAGCTTAGAGCCTCCGACACTGTACAATTCACCCCTCCACTTT.

The chain combines TRBV18 with TRBJ1-5, with 8 bases aligning to TRBD1. V shed 4 bases, J shed 5 bases, and the junction held 1 base outside the gene matches. The CDR3 length is 13 residues. Germline V gives CDR1 KGHSH, CDR2 LQKENI. The CDR3 loop reads CASSQDRDQPQHF. The CDR3 bases are TGTGCCAGCTCACAGGACAGGGATCAGCCCCAGCATTTT.

This chain links TRBV4-3 with TRBJ1-5; TRBD1 matches 7 bases. The J segment lost 6 bases and the V segment lost 0 bases, leaving 8 bases of the junction unmatched. The CDR3 runs 16 residues. Germline V gene data show CDR1 as LGHNA and CDR2 as YSLEER. In DNA, the CDR3 is TGCGCCAGCAGCCAAGATGCTCAGGGGGAAGGTCAGCCCCAGCATTTT. Residues: CASSQDAQGEGQPQHF.

The chain recombines TRBV7-6 with TRBJ2-6, with 7 bases that match TRBD2. Germline CDR1 reads SGHVS; CDR2 reads FNYEAQ. V was pared by 0 bases and J by 2 bases, with 1 base of the junction left unmatched. The CDR3 loop spans 16 amino acids. The CDR3 loop reads CASSLAGGAGANVLTF. Here the CDR3 DNA reads TGTGCCAGCAGCTTAGCGGGGGGGGCTGGGGCCAACGTCCTGACTTTC.

The V call is TRBV10-2, the J call TRBJ2-1; the match to TRBD2 covers 8 bases. The CDR3 is 14 residues long. Trimming took 6 bases from V and 1 from J; bases not matched to a gene: 2. CDR1 is WSHSY, CDR2 SAAADI, per germline. The CDR3 reads CASSLAGSYNEQFF. The CDR3, as DNA: TGCGCCAGCAGCCTAGCGGGTTCCTACAATGAGCAGTTCTTC.

The chain employs TRBV28 and TRBJ1-3; D is possibly TRBD1 (5 bases). The CDR3 covers 13 residues. The germline V and J ends were trimmed by 6 bases and 6 bases, with 12 bases remaining between them. Germline lookup yields CDR1 MDHEN and CDR2 SYDVKM. The CDR3 DNA sequence: TGTGCCAGCAGGGCAGGGCGTGAAAACACCATATATTTT. It specifies CASRAGRENTIYF.

The CDR3 region has the DNA TGTGCCAGCAGTTACACGACAGGGAAGCTCCCTTCTGGCTACACCTTC. Its protein is CASSYTTGKLPSGYTF. The chain uses TRBV6-5 and TRBJ1-2; 7 bases line up with TRBD1. Germline-derived CDR1 and CDR2 are MNHEY and SVGAGI. J was trimmed by 7 bases and V by 2 bases; bases with no gene match: 13. The CDR3 totals 16 residues.

This clone is categorized as medium-sized. This chain joins TRBV10-2 and TRBJ1-4, with D maybe TRBD1 (5 bases). CDR3 length: 13 residues. V was trimmed by 4 bases and J by 6 bases, leaving 9 bases between them. CDR1 and CDR2 from the germline V gene are WSHSY and SAAADI. The CDR3 DNA sequence: TGCGCCAGCAGTGGGGGCATGGATGAAAAACTGTTTTTT. Translation gives CASSGGMDEKLFF.

This chain connects TRBV7-8 to TRBJ1-1; 7 bases are shared with TRBD1. Trimming at V came to 1 base and at J to 1 base, leaving 6 bases not matched to a gene. CDR1 and CDR2 from the germline V gene are SGHVS and FQNEAQ. This CDR3 contains 16 residues. The CDR3 protein is CASSLGYRGTNTEAFF. DNA for the CDR3: TGTGCCAGCAGCTTAGGGTACAGGGGTACGAACACTGAAGCTTTCTTT.